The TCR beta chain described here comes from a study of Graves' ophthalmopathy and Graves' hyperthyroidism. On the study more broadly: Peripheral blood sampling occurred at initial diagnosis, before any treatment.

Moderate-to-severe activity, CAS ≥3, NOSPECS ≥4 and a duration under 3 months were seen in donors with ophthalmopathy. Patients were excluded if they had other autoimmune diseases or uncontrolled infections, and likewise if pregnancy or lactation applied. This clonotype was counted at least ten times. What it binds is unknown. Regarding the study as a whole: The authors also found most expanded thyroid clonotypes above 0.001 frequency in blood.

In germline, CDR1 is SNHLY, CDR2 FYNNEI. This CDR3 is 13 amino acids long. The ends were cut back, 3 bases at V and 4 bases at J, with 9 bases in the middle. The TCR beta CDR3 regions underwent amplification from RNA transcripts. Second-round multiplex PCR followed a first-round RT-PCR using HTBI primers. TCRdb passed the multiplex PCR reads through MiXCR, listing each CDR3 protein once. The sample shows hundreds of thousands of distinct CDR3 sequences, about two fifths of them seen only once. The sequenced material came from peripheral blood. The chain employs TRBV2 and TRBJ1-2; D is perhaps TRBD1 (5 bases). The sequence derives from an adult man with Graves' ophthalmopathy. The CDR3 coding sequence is TGTGCCAGCAGTGACCGGGGGATCTATGGCTACACCTTC. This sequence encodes CASSDRGIYGYTF. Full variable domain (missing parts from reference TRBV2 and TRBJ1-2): EPEVTQTPSHQVTQMGQEVILRCVPISNHLYFYWYRQILGQKVEFLVSFYNNEISEKSEIFDDQFSVERPDGSNFTLKIRSTKLEDSAMYFCASSDRGIYGYTFGSGTRLTVV.